What follows is one TCR beta chain and its context. Its antigen target is currently unknown. Qualities for individual bases were not recorded, and no much larger clone is one base off. The sample contains more than one DNA sequence encoding this CDR3. The sample belongs to a study of blood T cell repertoires in COVID-19 (dated by TCRdb to 2018 to 2020). Regarding the study in general: Collaborator samples came from the United States, Italy and Spain and covered acute and convalescent phases of COVID-19. The prospective study material was composed of cDNA or gDNA derived from T cells, B-cell-depleted T cells, or PBMCs. Subjects who had been exposed to COVID-19, were actively infected with it, or had recovered from it provided the deeply sampled blood TCRbeta repertoires that made up the dataset. The repertoires were made available in a free public database intended to serve as a resource for research on the immune response to SARS-CoV-2. The samples were drawn from the first 160 participants of the ongoing ImmuneRACE study and from about 1,200 subjects provided by 6 global collaborators. A de-identified subject ID, COVID-19 status, age in years and sex were almost always included in the sample metadata. Where available, HLA class I and class II types were obtained from metadata supplied by the sample provider rather than from assay-based typing.

Participants in the prospective study were enrolled through a virtual design, were aged about 18 to 90 years, and lived in roughly 24 United States geographic areas. Cohort assignment in the prospective study relied on participant-reported clinical history from a screening survey and a study questionnaire. Recovered participants in ImmuneRACE Cohort 3 were defined as having two consecutive negative NP/OP PCR tests, clearance from a healthcare professional, or resolution of symptoms. In the prospective study, whole blood, serum and a nasopharyngeal or oropharyngeal swab were collected from each participant by mobile phlebotomists. Participants in the prospective study had the option to provide additional blood draws and questionnaires over an approximately two-month period. Prospective study blood samples were shipped either frozen or at room temperature before DNA extraction. TCRbeta CDR3 regions were amplified from genomic DNA by means of the immunoSEQ Assay, a bias-controlled multiplex PCR. The study's own analysis went as follows. Nucleated cell counts per sample were estimated from amplification of reference gene primers within the assay. To quantify the absolute abundance of each unique TCRbeta CDR3 rearrangement, sequence reads were collapsed and filtered. Productive Simpson clonality was computed per sample as the square root of Simpson's diversity index over productive rearrangements. Entries here come from immuneACCESS through TCRdb and include only in-frame sequences with V and J called. Some clones fail to appear in such tables; in the studies checked, an unresolved V gene covers under half of the shortfall, and the cause of the remainder is unknown. D and trimming come from the DNA, and the V and J calls and clone size come from that table. The sample table contains some 320,000 clones; only one count was recorded for 80% to 90% of them. About 5.7% of the sample comes from the top ten.

What the research found in general, with its limitations: The quantity of clinical and demographic metadata differed by source and by participant and was supplied without curation.

The source is a woman aged 30 to 39 who had recovered from COVID-19. The sequenced material came from PBMCs or T cells enriched from blood (not recorded which).

The DNA sequence is TGTGCCAGCAGTGAGGGCCCCGGCACTGAAGCTTTCTTT. It translates as CASSEGPGTEAFF. The rearrangement joined TRBV2 to TRBJ1-1, with the D segment identity uncertain. The junction carries 9 bases between V and J, which are trimmed by 3 bases and 4 bases respectively. The germline V gene yields SNHLY for CDR1 and FYNNEI for CDR2. From the cysteine through the phenylalanine, the CDR3 covers 13 amino acids. The CDR3 DNA has 39 bases and is translated from base 1. With the rest looked up from the reference TRBV2 and TRBJ1-1 genes rather than sequenced, the full variable domain is EPEVTQTPSHQVTQMGQEVILRCVPISNHLYFYWYRQILGQKVEFLVSFYNNEISEKSEIFDDQFSVERPDGSNFTLKIRSTKLEDSAMYFCASSEGPGTEAFFGQGTRLTVV.